This T cell receptor (beta chain) is drawn from a study of Ad26.COV2.S vaccination and SARS-CoV-2 variants. Study-level results: Measurements of TCR breadth and depth may have given underestimates of the total T cell responses. The study found similar non-spike TCR breadth in vaccine and placebo recipients. Vaccine recipients posted higher spike-specific TCR breadth than their placebo counterparts.

On this clone itself: Its cognate antigen is unknown.

Indicated treatment: around 19 received Ad26.COV2.S at low or high dose, single or two shots; 5 received placebo; per-sample allocation not given. Following the first vaccine or placebo injection, samples were taken on day 63. Profiled with immunoSEQ multiplex PCR; TCRdb holds only in-frame clones, not every one. The data contain hundreds of thousands of clones, approximately 86% of them singletons. J was trimmed by 4 bases and V by 6 bases; bases with no gene match: 9. The CDR3 length is 14 residues. Germline CDR1 and CDR2: MNHEY and SVGAGI. The chain couples TRBV6-5 to TRBJ2-7, with 7 bases that match TRBD1. The TCR originated in a person between 18 and 65 years old who received the Ad26.COV2.S COVID-19 vaccine or a placebo. The sequencing used peripheral blood, collected in a trial of Ad26.COV2.S vaccine versus placebo. The CDR3 is CASRRRQGSYEQYF. CDR3 nucleotide sequence: TGTGCCAGCAGACGAAGACAGGGTTCTTACGAGCAGTACTTC.